This TCR beta chain was observed in a study of CD8+ T cells in alopecia areata listed by TCRdb under 2018. About the investigation overall: Treated patients were enrolled in an open-label pilot trial of oral tofacitinib at 5 to 10 mg twice daily for moderate-to-severe alopecia areata. Tofacitinib was given for 6 to 18 months, followed by 6 months of follow-up off drug to assess delayed response and recurrence. For the treated patients, the SALT score, which quantifies what percentage of scalp surface area is affected, served as the measure of disease severity. To study T cell clonal expansion in alopecia areata, the researchers applied high-throughput TCRbeta sequencing to both the C3H/HeJ mouse model and human patients. On the human side, TCRbeta sequencing was run on scalp tissue and on sorted CD4+ and CD8+ peripheral blood T cells from healthy controls and from alopecia areata patients with either patchy or totalis/universalis disease. Biopsies were taken from tofacitinib-treated patients at baseline and again at 4 and 24 weeks into treatment, and several of those patients also had a later scalp biopsy. Scalp clonality was compared across normal scalp (n=4), patchy alopecia areata scalp (n=8), and alopecia totalis/universalis scalp (n=8). RNA was obtained with the PAXgene miRNA kit for fixed scalp, the miRNeasy kit for PBMCs, and the RNeasy kit for mouse skin. Amplification of TCRbeta CDR3 regions was done by immunoSEQ multiplex PCR using 35 Vbeta forward primers and 13 Jbeta reverse primers. Summary of the overall study and its limitations: Unlike mouse skin, where gammadelta T cells dominate, normal human skin contains resident alphabeta T cells that get sequenced too, which complicates analysis of the scalp TCR repertoire. Because the treated cohort was small and included a single nonresponder, larger studies are needed to assess links between baseline CD8+ expansion and response. During tofacitinib treatment, many expanded lesional clones stuck around in both scalp and blood, and this persistence may partly explain why relapse happens after treatment is stopped. Compared with normal scalp, lesional scalp, particularly in alopecia totalis/universalis, had higher clonality and more expanded CD8+ clones, which suggests antigenic drive. Scalp clonality and the number of expanded CD8+ clones among the top 100 scalp clones were significantly decreased by tofacitinib. Shared TCR sequences between patients were less evident than in mice, which may be partly attributable to HLA diversity in the patient population.

This sample's time point label indicates: around 26 weeks on oral tofacitinib. The meaning of the sample's treatment or condition label: oral pan-JAK inhibitor, 5-10 mg twice daily. From alopecia areata patients, peripheral blood was collected along with lesional scalp punch biopsies. PBMCs were isolated by density centrifugation and stained for CD3, CD4 and CD8, and CD4+ and CD8+ T cells were sorted on a FACSAria. The germline V and J ends show losses of 1 base and 5 bases respectively, and no gene match explains 2 bases of the junction. Measured from the cysteine to the phenylalanine, the CDR3 is 14 residues long. The DNA shown is the 42-base CDR3, in frame from base 1. As encoded in the germline V gene (reference sequence), CDR1 is PRHDT while CDR2 is FYEKMQ. The library was obtained by the immunoSEQ multiplex PCR assay. RNA was extracted from all samples and reverse transcribed into cDNA, which served as template for TCR sequencing. SuperScript III was used for first-strand cDNA synthesis, primed with a 2:1 mix of oligo-dT and random hexamers. Amplification bias was assessed with a synthetic immune receptor repertoire, and residual bias was removed computationally. From the authors' description of their analysis: After raw reads were preprocessed to remove errors, the CDR3 was defined following IMGT conventions as running from the conserved cysteine to phenylalanine. Clonality was computed by normalizing Shannon entropy by log2 of the number of productive unique TCRs and subtracting the result from 1. CD4 or CD8 identity of scalp clones was inferred by cross-referencing scalp TCRbeta sequences with sorted blood CD4 and CD8 repertoires. Here the immuneACCESS table is served through TCRdb, limited to in-frame sequences with V and J called. Missing clones are a known gap in these copies; in checked studies unresolved V genes cover under half, and the rest lacks a known reason. V, J and clone size are those of that table, while D and trimming were read from the DNA. The sample table records roughly 180,000 clones; about 55% of these occur just once. The ten largest clonotypes hold 11% of the sample.

About this clone: Its antigen remains undetermined. Base quality data are lacking; no much larger clone is found one base away.

The receptor chain draws on TRBV13 and TRBJ2-4, with TRBD1 matching 7 junction bases. This TCR came from a human donor with alopecia areata. This sample comprised CD8+ T cells sorted from blood, obtained at week 24, from a patient treated with tofacitinib. The CDR3 sequence is CASSLAGTENIQYF. The DNA reads TGTGCCAGCAGCTTAGCCGGGACAGAAAACATTCAGTACTTC. Reference TRBV13 and TRBJ2-4 proteins supply the regions before and after the CDR3; the full variable domain is: AAGVIQSPRHLIKEKRETATLKCYPIPRHDTVYWYQQGPGQDPQFLISFYEKMQSDKGSIPDRFSAQQFSDYHSELNMSSLELGDSALYFCASSLAGTENIQYFGAGTRLSVL.